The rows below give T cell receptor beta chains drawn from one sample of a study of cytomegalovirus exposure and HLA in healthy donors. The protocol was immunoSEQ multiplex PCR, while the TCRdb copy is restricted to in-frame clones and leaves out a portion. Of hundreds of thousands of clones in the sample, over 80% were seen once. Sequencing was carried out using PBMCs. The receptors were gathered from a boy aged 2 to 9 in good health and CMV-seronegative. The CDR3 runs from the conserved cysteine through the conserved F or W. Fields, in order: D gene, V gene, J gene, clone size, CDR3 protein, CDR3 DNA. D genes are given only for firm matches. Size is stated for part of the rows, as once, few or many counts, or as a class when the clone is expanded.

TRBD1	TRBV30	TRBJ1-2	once	CAWSVDRGPYGYTF	TGTGCCTGGAGTGTCGACAGGGGGCCCTATGGCTACACCTTC
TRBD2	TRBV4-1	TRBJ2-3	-	CASSQVTSGGRADTQYF	TGCGCCAGCAGCCAAGTGACTAGCGGGGGGCGGGCAGATACGCAGTATTTT
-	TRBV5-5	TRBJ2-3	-	CASSLVRGARSDTQYF	TGTGCCAGCAGCTTGGTCAGGGGGGCTCGGTCAGATACGCAGTATTTT
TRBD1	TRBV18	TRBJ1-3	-	CASSPRVTGGPESSGNTIYF	TGTGCCAGCTCACCACGGGTTACAGGGGGCCCTGAATCCTCTGGAAACACCATATATTTT
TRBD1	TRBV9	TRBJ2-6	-	CASSVRDRGTGANVLTF	TGTGCCAGCAGCGTGAGGGACAGGGGAACTGGGGCCAACGTCCTGACTTTC
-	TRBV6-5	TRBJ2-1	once	CASSQQIYNEQFF	TGTGCCAGCAGCCAACAGATTTACAATGAGCAGTTCTTC
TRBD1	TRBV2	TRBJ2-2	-	CASSDRSKGQGAGELFF	TGTGCCAGCAGTGATCGTAGTAAGGGACAGGGGGCCGGGGAGCTGTTTTTT
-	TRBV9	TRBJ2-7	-	CASSVQGYPYEQYF	TGTGCCAGCAGCGTACAGGGGTACCCCTACGAGCAGTACTTC
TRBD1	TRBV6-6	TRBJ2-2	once	CASSRDRANTGELFF	TGTGCCAGCAGCCGGGACAGGGCGAACACCGGGGAGCTGTTTTTT
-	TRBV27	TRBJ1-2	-	CASSYGVYGYTF	TGTGCCAGCAGTTACGGAGTCTATGGCTACACCTTC
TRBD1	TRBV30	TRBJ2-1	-	CASRDRSDEQFF	TGTGCCTCCCGGGACAGGTCCGATGAGCAGTTCTTC
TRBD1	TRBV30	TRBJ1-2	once	CASDRADYGYTF	TGTGCATCGGACAGGGCCGACTATGGCTACACCTTC
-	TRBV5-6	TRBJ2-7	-	CASSSYRDNEQYF	TGTGCCAGCAGCTCGTACAGGGACAACGAGCAGTACTTC
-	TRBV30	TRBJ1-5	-	CAWGARAAWQPQHF	TGTGCCTGGGGGGCCAGGGCGGCGTGGCAGCCCCAGCATTTT
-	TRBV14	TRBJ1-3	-	CASSQGVSSGNTIYF	TGTGCCAGCAGCCAAGGTGTCAGCTCTGGAAACACCATATATTTT
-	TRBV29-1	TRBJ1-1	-	CSVDWGLSNTEAFF	TGCAGCGTTGATTGGGGGCTTTCGAACACTGAAGCTTTCTTT
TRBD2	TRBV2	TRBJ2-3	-	CASSVPSGGAWSTDTQYF	TGTGCCAGCAGTGTCCCTAGCGGGGGCGCCTGGAGCACAGATACGCAGTATTTT
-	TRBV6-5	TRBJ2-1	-	CASTGVGGEQFF	TGTGCCAGCACAGGCGTAGGGGGTGAGCAGTTCTTC
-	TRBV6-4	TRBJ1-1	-	CASPLGTGNTEAFF	TGTGCCAGCCCGTTGGGCACTGGTAACACTGAAGCTTTCTTT
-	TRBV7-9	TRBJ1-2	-	CASSRESYGYTF	TGTGCCAGCAGCCGGGAATCGTATGGCTACACCTTC
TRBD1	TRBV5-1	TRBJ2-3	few	CASSWDSNTDTQYF	TGCGCCAGCAGCTGGGACAGCAACACAGATACGCAGTATTTT
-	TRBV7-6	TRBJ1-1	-	CASSLNRDRDTEAFF	TGTGCCAGCAGCCTGAACAGGGATAGGGACACTGAAGCTTTCTTT